Listed here are 2 T cell receptor beta chains from one sample, sequenced in a study of blood T cell repertoires in COVID-19. Here immunoSEQ multiplex PCR was the method, and the copy in TCRdb shows in-frame clones only, minus some. The sample carries roughly 300,000 clones, around 84% recorded once. The sequencing sample was made of PBMCs or T cells enriched from blood (not recorded which). The receptors were gathered from a woman aged 18 to 35 who had recovered from COVID-19.

The J gene is TRBJ2-1, the V gene TRBV13; 10 nucleotides match TRBD2. V was pared by 5 bases and J by 8 bases, with 21 bases of the junction left unmatched. The CDR3 is made up of 19 amino acids. Germline values: CDR1 PRHDT, CDR2 FYEKMQ (reference sequence). CDR3 DNA sequence: TGTGCCAGCAGCCCGTCTTTTCGCGCTAGCGGGGGTAGGGCCGATGAGCAGTTCTTC. Translated: CASSPSFRASGGRADEQFF.

V and J are TRBV2 and TRBJ2-7; 8 positions agree with TRBD1. V gave up 3 bases and J gave up 4 bases; unmatched junction bases: 5. The germline V gene has CDR1 SNHLY and CDR2 FYNNEI. The CDR3 sequence is 14 residues long. The DNA for the CDR3 is TGTGCCAGCAGTGACGGGGACAGGTCTTACGAGCAGTACTTC. This sequence encodes CASSDGDRSYEQYF. The variable domain in full, completed from reference TRBV2 and TRBJ2-7, reads EPEVTQTPSHQVTQMGQEVILRCVPISNHLYFYWYRQILGQKVEFLVSFYNNEISEKSEIFDDQFSVERPDGSNFTLKIRSTKLEDSAMYFCASSDGDRSYEQYFGPGTRLTVT.